A single sample is the source of the 12 T cell receptor beta chains below, sequenced in a study of T cells in Graves' hyperthyroidism and ophthalmopathy. Amplified TCR beta CDR3 regions derived from RNA transcripts. The TCR CDR3 first-round RT-PCR relied on the HTBI primer set. MiXCR, run by TCRdb on the multiplex PCR reads, gives a single entry per CDR3 protein. The sample records some 510,000 distinct CDR3 sequences, about half being singletons. Sample: peripheral blood or thyroid tissue (not recorded which). These receptors came from a woman aged 18-29 years with Graves' hyperthyroidism.

Ten or more counts support this clonotype. The chain couples TRBV20-1 to TRBJ1-5; 7 bases match TRBD1. Trimming at V came to 1 base and at J to 2 bases, leaving 5 bases not matched to a gene. Germline CDR1 and CDR2: DFQATT and SNEGSKA (reference sequence). The CDR3 runs to 15 residues. The CDR3, as DNA: TGCAGTGCTAGAGCTCACACAGGGGGCAATCAGCCCCAGCATTTT. This sequence encodes CSARAHTGGNQPQHF.

The chain joins TRBV29-1 to TRBJ1-4; 7 nucleotides agree with TRBD1. The germline CDR1 and CDR2 sequences are SQVTM and ANQGSEA. Trimming at V came to 4 bases and at J to 4 bases, leaving 3 bases not matched to a gene. This CDR3 contains 13 residues. The CDR3: CSVGTGVNEKLFF. In DNA form, the CDR3 reads TGCAGCGTTGGGACAGGAGTTAATGAAAAACTGTTTTTT.

Comment on this clonotype: The junction shows a germline mismatch at one end, possibly a read error. The chain carries TRBV10-3 and TRBJ1-6; no firm D call. CDR1 is ENHRY, CDR2 SYGVKD, per germline. The CDR3 runs 16 residues. The CDR3, as DNA: TGTGCCAGCAGTGCTTTCGGTAACAGTCCGAATTCACCCCTCCACTTT. Translation: CASSAFGNSPNSPLHF.

The V call is TRBV6-1, the J call TRBJ2-5, with D possibly being TRBD1 (5 bases). CDR3 length equals 13 residues. Per the germline V gene, CDR1 is MNHNS and CDR2 is SASEGT. V was clipped by 6 bases and J by 7 bases, with 15 bases between them. The CDR3 here is CASSPRERGTQYF. For the CDR3, the DNA is TGTGCCAGCAGCCCCCGCGAAAGGGGGACCCAGTACTTC.

This clonotype was found a few times. This chain joins TRBV7-9 and TRBJ2-7; D is uncertain. Deletions cut 5 bases from V and 3 bases from J, with 8 bases between. This CDR3 spans 12 amino acids. CDR1 is SEHNR, CDR2 FQNEAQ, per germline (reference sequence). This CDR3 is CASSNSFYEQYF. Here the CDR3 DNA reads TGTGCCAGCAGCAATTCATTCTACGAGCAGTACTTC.

About this clonotype itself: Just one base apart from a much larger clone, this may be a read error. J is TRBJ1-1 and V is TRBV7-2; no firm D call. The CDR3 loop spans 15 amino acids. Germline CDR1 is SGHTA and CDR2 is FQGNSA. CDR3 DNA sequence: TGTGCCAGCAAATCAGGCCCGGGTCGGAGCACTGGAGCTTTCTTT. Translating gives CASKSGPGRSTGAFF.

Regarding this clonotype: Since the CDR3 does not end with the conserved phenylalanine or tryptophan, this likely comes from a read error. J is TRBJ1-2 and V is TRBV7-6; D gene uncertain. Trimming shortened V by 5 bases and J by 7 bases, and 11 bases separated the two germline ends. Germline V CDR1 and CDR2: SGHVS, FNYEAQ. This CDR3 contains 12 residues. Here the CDR3 DNA reads TGTGCCAGCAGCCTCGGGAGTTCTGGCTACACCCTC. Residues: CASSLGSSGYTL.

This clonotype has only a few counts. V is TRBV25-1 and J is TRBJ2-3; 8 nucleotides align to TRBD1. Germline CDR1 MGHDK, CDR2 SYGVNS. The CDR3 is 19 amino acids. J lost 0 bases, V lost 4 bases, and 15 bases had no gene match. The CDR3 DNA sequence: TGTGCCAGCAGTGCCCTGGGACAGGCCAGGAACCATAGCACAGATACGCAGTATTTT. Residues: CASSALGQARNHSTDTQYF.

The chain combines TRBV12-3 or TRBV12-4 with TRBJ2-5; 16 bases are shared with TRBD2. After removal of 5 bases from V and 0 bases from J, the junction contained 9 bases not matched to a gene. This CDR3 spans 19 amino acids. This CDR3 is CASSPEGLAGGTHQETQYF. The CDR3 region has the DNA TGTGCCAGCAGTCCCGAGGGACTAGCGGGAGGGACGCACCAAGAGACCCAGTACTTC.

A few counts support this clonotype. The chain uses TRBV5-1 and TRBJ1-1, with D possibly being TRBD1 (5 bases). V gave up 2 bases and J gave up 1 base, with 9 bases separating them. Germline lookup yields CDR1 SGHRS and CDR2 YFSETQ. The CDR3 sequence is 14 residues long. This chain's CDR3 is CASSLQAPNTEAFF. The DNA for the CDR3 is TGCGCCAGCAGCTTACAGGCTCCGAACACTGAAGCTTTCTTT.

As to this clonotype: A much more abundant neighbour one base away suggests this may be a read error. The gene calls are TRBV19 and TRBJ2-7; D is ambiguous. Germline V gene data show CDR1 as LNHDA and CDR2 as SQIVND (reference sequence). The length of the CDR3 is 14 residues. DNA for the CDR3: TGTGTCAGTAGCCCGGCAGGACGGATCTACGAGCAGTACTTC. Its protein product is CVSSPAGRIYEQYF.

The J gene is TRBJ2-2, the V gene TRBV9; a possible D gene is TRBD2 (5 bases). The V gene's germline CDR1 is SGDLS and CDR2 YYNGEE. The CDR3 has 13 residues. V lost 4 bases to trimming and J lost 6 bases, with 10 bases between them. This CDR3 is CASSLRVPGELFF. The CDR3 nucleotides read TGTGCCAGCAGCTTGAGGGTCCCCGGGGAGCTGTTTTTT. The entire variable domain, with the rest obtained from reference TRBV9 and TRBJ2-2, is as follows: DSGVTQTPKHLITATGQRVTLRCSPRSGDLSVYWYQQSLDQGLQFLIQYYNGEERAKGNILERFSAQQFPDLHSELNLSSLELGDSALYFCASSLRVPGELFFGEGSRLTVL.